This note documents a single T cell receptor beta chain sequence. Assay used: immunoSEQ multiplex PCR; TCRdb lists only in-frame clones, some missing. The table records 25,000 to 35,000 clones, over 80% of them present only once. The source of the sample is a study of T cells in narcolepsy. V lost 2 bases to trimming and J lost 0 bases, with 7 bases between them. Germline assignment: CDR1 LGHNA and CDR2 YSLEER. The CDR3 is made up of 14 amino acids. This receptor was taken from a human donor in good health. Material: memory (CD45RA-) CD4+ T cells from blood. The chain uses TRBV4-3 and TRBJ1-2; the D is unclear. CDR3 region: CASSQSRANYGYTF. DNA for the CDR3: TGCGCCAGCAGCCAATCTAGAGCTAACTATGGCTACACCTTC.